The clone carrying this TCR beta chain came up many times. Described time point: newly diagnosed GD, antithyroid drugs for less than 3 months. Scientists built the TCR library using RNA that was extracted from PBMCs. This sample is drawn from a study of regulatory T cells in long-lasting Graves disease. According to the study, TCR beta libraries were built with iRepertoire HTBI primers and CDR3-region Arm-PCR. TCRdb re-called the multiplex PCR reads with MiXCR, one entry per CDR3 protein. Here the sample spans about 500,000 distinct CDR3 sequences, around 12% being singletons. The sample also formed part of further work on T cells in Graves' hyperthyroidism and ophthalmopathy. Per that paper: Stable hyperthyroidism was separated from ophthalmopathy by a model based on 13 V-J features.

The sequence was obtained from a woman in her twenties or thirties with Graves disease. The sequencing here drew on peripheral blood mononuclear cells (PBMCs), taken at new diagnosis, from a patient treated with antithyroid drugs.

Here the CDR3 DNA reads TGTGCTAGTGGTTTGGAAATTGCTAGCGGAAACAATGAGCAGTTCTTC. Protein sequence: CASGLEIASGNNEQFF. The rearrangement joins TRBV12-5 to TRBJ2-1; 7 bases align to TRBD2. The CDR3 has 16 amino acids. Germline V gives CDR1 LGHNT, CDR2 FRNRAP. Trimming took 1 base from V and 5 from J; bases not matched to a gene: 8.